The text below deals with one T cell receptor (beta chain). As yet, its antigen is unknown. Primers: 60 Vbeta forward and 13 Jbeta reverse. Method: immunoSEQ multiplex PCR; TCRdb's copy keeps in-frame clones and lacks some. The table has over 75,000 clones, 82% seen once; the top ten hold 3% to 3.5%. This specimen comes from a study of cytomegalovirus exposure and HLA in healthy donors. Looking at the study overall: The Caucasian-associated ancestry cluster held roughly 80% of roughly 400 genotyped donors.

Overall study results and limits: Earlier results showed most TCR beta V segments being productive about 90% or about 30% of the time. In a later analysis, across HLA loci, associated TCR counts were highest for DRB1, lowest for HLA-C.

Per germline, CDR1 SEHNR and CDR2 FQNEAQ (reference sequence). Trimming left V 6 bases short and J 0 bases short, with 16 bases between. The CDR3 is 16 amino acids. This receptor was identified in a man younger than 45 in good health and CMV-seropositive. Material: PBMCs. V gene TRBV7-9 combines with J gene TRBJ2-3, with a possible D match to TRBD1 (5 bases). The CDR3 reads CASRPQGTPSTDTQYF. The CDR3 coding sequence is TGTGCCAGCAGGCCCCAGGGCACTCCTAGCACAGATACGCAGTATTTT.